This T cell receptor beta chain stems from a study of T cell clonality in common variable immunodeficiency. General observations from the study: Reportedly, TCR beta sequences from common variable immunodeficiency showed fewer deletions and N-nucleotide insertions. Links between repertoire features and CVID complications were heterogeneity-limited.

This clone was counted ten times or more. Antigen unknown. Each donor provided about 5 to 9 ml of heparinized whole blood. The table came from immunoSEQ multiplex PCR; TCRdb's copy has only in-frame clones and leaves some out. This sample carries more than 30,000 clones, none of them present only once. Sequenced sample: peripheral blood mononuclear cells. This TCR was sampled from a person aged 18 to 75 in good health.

The chain's CDR3 is CASSPGTSDEQYF. The covered CDR3 bases are TGTGCCAGCTCACCGGGGACTAGCGACGAG. V is TRBV18 and J is TRBJ2-7; 10 bases are shared with TRBD2. The read halts 3 residues ahead of the CDR3 end, with the missing end drawn from the germline J gene. The CDR3 covers 13 residues. Germline V gives CDR1 KGHSH, CDR2 LQKENI. Trimming removed 3 bases from V and 5 bases from J; junction bases left unmatched: 1. Drawing the rest from reference TRBV18 and TRBJ2-7, the complete variable domain is NAGVMQNPRHLVRRRGQEARLRCSPMKGHSHVYWYRQLPEEGLKFMVYLQKENIIDESGMPKERFSAEFPKEGPSILRIQQVVRGDSAAYFCASSPGTSDEQYFGPGTRLTVT.